The TCR beta chain described here comes from a study of cytomegalovirus exposure and HLA in healthy donors (TCRdb year 2017). Some background on the complete study: An earlier analysis of some 600 of the donors reported approximately 280 Gb of sequence data and roughly 120 million unique TCR beta sequences obtained from approximately 180 million T cells. All discovery cohort repertoires had been generated using a single sequencing platform. In addition to the first cohort of 500 to 850 subjects, a separate validation cohort of approximately 130 different subjects was used. The study aimed to test whether signatures of past pathogen exposure could be identified by cataloging public T cell receptors. Of the 398 genotyped donors, 65% to 90% were placed in the genetic ancestry cluster associated with self-reported Caucasian donors. The later analysis used no new phenotypic data to find candidate immune exposures, relying instead on TCR beta sequences and their occurrence across donors. Donor age, sex, ethnicity and CMV serostatus were compiled alongside the repertoire data. An earlier analysis of nearly 600 of the donors applied high-throughput TCR beta sequencing to assess whether each TCR beta V gene segment acted as functional or pseudogenic. Genome-wide SNP genotypes for about 65% of the roughly 670 donors were used in a later genetic analysis, which treated that subset as a discovery cohort. The study combined high-throughput TCR immunosequencing, statistical association of individual TCRs with disease status, and machine learning to predict cytomegalovirus infection status. HLA typing covered class I and class II loci at four-digit resolution. Roughly 5 DR-DQ haplotypes were treated as single units for association and clustering because of strong linkage in the cohort. In a later analysis, previously published TCR beta repertoires from 550 to 750 donors were re-analyzed and high-resolution HLA genotyping was added so that TCR occurrence patterns could be studied. The T cell repertoires of 700 or so subjects were profiled by immunosequencing and related to cytomegalovirus serostatus. Among about 410 genotyped donors of the cohort, an average of approximately 240,000 unique TCR beta nucleotide sequences was sequenced per donor, of which approximately 19% were non-productive. The number of donors typed differed by locus, with 629-630 for A, B, C, DRB1 and DQB1, 522 for DQA1, under 610 for DPA1, and 472 for DPB1. Approximately 300 gigabases of sequencing data and approximately 91 million unique TCR sequences made up an early release that covered approximately 700 HLA-typed donors. Study-level results and caveats: Linkage disequilibrium might explain the correlated functional status among segregating V segments, but an unknown experimental factor could not be ruled out. Most TCR sequences were observed very rarely across donors, whereas some public TCRs were present in many individuals. V-gene and J-gene trimming of TCR beta chains was associated with a missense DCLRE1C variant in a later genetic analysis, and the association was replicated in an independent cohort. The earlier analysis of about 600 of the donors excluded approximately 17 rarely observed V segments, including chromosome 9 orphons, because counts were too low. Some IMGT-functional V segments, including TRBV6-2 and TRBV6-3, could not be told apart with the 87-base-pair reads, so those segments were excluded. In a later analysis, several top co-occurrence clusters were reported to appear linked to parvovirus B19, influenza, CMV and Epstein-Barr virus. According to the authors, the approach could potentially be generalized to other disease states and immunological phenotypes. A later genetic analysis reported fewer N-insertions in productive TCRs among donors in an Asian-associated ancestry cluster than the roughly 700-donor mean. A later analysis found that TCR association rates varied across HLA loci, with DRB1 alleles showing the most associated TCRs and HLA-C alleles the fewest. For the cohort, immune exposure information was limited to CMV serostatus. In an earlier analysis of more than 450 of the donors, most TCR beta V segments were observed in productive rearrangements about 90% or about 30% of the time, broadly matching IMGT annotations. At a false discovery rate of 0.05, a later analysis linked under 20,000 TCR beta sequences to specific HLA alleles. A further reported finding was that TCR beta sequences accurately predicted the HLA-A and HLA-B alleles for most subjects in the first cohort. This cohort had only TCR beta chains sequenced, and the lack of alpha or paired-chain data limited which features could be detected. Cytomegalovirus status was reported to be diagnosed by the classifier with high specificity and sensitivity in both the original and validation cohorts. A later analysis found that most CMV-associated TCR beta chains appeared HLA-restricted, with HLA associations seemingly driven largely by CMV exposure. Compared with equally common non-associated chains, HLA-associated TCR beta chains in a later analysis were more clonally expanded and had lower generation probabilities. The sequencing pipeline was judged likely to have produced a cluster of highly shared sequence variants as a technical artifact. HLA typing was unavailable for some donors at each locus, so association tests used only the typed subset. In vitro tests confirmed that a few of the cytomegalovirus-associated TCR beta chains recognize cytomegalovirus antigens. When HLA alleles, especially DR and DQ, strongly co-occurred, attributing TCR associations to individual alleles was difficult. The study gave a list of under 200 TCR beta chains associated with cytomegalovirus. Sequencing depth was assumed to be roughly uniform across donors in the presence/absence analyses, though that assumption may not hold.

Library construction relied on the immunoSEQ multiplex PCR assay. For the multiplex PCR, a mixture combining 60 forward primers for TCR Vbeta segments and 13 reverse primers for TCR Jbeta segments was used. Amplification of the CDR3 region of rearranged TCR beta genes was performed with a multiplex PCR assay on genomic DNA. Amplified TCR beta libraries were sequenced as 87-base-pair reads on the Illumina HiSeq System. The paper's processing steps were these. In a later analysis, tens of millions of unique TCR beta chains were counted across the approximately 620 repertoires, and roughly 11 million of these chains were shared by at least two donors. To remove PCR and sequencing errors, raw reads were error-corrected and collapsed into unique sequences using a nearest-neighbor algorithm that merged closely related sequences. Alignment of CDR3 sequences to IMGT reference sequences was used to assign V, D and J gene segments. For a sequence to be retained, at least a six-nucleotide match to both a V gene segment and a J gene segment was required. Rearrangements were called productive when the CDR3 lacked stop codons and stayed in frame with V and J; all others were non-productive. CDR3 was defined according to IMGT convention as the region running from the second conserved V-encoded cysteine to the conserved J-encoded phenylalanine. Sequences without an unambiguous match to a single V gene segment were excluded from the earlier analysis of almost 600 of the donors. An earlier analysis of about 590 of the donors classified V segments as functional when productive rearrangements were above 56.7% and as segregating when the standard deviation between donors was above 5%. A statistical classification framework was developed to diagnose cytomegalovirus status using the catalog of TCR beta chain sequences. V and J gene assignment, in a later analysis, came from comparing TCR nucleotide sequences with IMGT/GENE-DB human TR gene sequences. A later analysis assigned CDR3 sequences and most-parsimonious VDJ recombination scenarios with the TCRdist pipeline. A later analysis defined each TCR beta chain by its CDR3 amino acid sequence plus V-gene family, and excluded reads lacking a unique V-gene family. As a way to deal with suspected cross-contamination and a sequencing artifact, a later analysis dropped approximately 570 nucleotide sequences that were highly shared and had low generation probability. For each public chain, a later analysis derived a clonal expansion index from normalized ranks of inferred template counts within each repertoire. In a later analysis, generation probabilities were computed using a VDJ recombination model fitted to out-of-frame rearrangements, and the results were checked against IGoR. In a later analysis, hypergeometric tests were used to score TCR-TCR, TCR-HLA and TCR-CMV co-occurrence, with a repertoire-size bias correction applied to TCR pairs. To estimate false discovery rates, a later analysis permuted the HLA or CMV assignments 20 times. In a later analysis, co-occurring TCRs were grouped with DBSCAN, and TCRdist sequence similarity was added when clustering was performed within HLA-allele-positive subsets. For co-occurrence clustering, repertoires with fewer than 30,000 or more than 120,000 public chains were excluded, along with roughly five repertoires with anomalous nucleotide sharing. TCRdb took this table from immuneACCESS and kept in-frame rearrangements with V and J called. Such tables lack part of the clones; where checked against another copy, unresolved V genes explain under half of the gap, and the rest is unexplained. For V, J and clone size, that table is used; D and trimming come from the DNA. Here the sample has 180,000 or so clones; approximately 85% occur a single time. The ten largest make up around 6% of the sample.

The germline V gene (reference sequence) provides CDR1 LNHNV and CDR2 YYDKDF. Trimming takes 0 bases off V and 1 base off J; junction bases not matched to a gene: 3. The CDR3 starts with the cysteine, ends with the phenylalanine, and has 16 residues. CDR3 DNA is the only sequence kept; it has 48 bases, read in frame from the first base. With respect to this clone: The antigen it binds to is not known. No quality values exist for individual bases; no much larger clone is one base distant.

The cohort consisted of 650 to 700 healthy bone marrow donors. At the time of sampling, all cohort members were nominally healthy, though unrecorded immune exposures were likely present. The donor was CMV seropositive and belonged to the group of 250 to 300 seropositive cohort members. Each donor provided a peripheral blood sample, and peripheral blood mononuclear cells were used for TCR beta sequencing. The Qiagen DNeasy Blood Extraction Kit was used to extract genomic DNA from the blood cell samples. Sequenced sample: PBMCs. This clonotype was sampled from a woman aged 50 to 65 in good health and CMV-seropositive. The V gene is TRBV15 and the J gene is TRBJ1-5; the central 7 bases match TRBD1. The sequenced DNA: TGTGCCACCAGCAGAGATGGGGGACAGAGCAATCAGCCCCAGCATTTT. Translated, it gives CATSRDGGQSNQPQHF.